This TCR beta chain stems from a study of CD8 T cells in ankylosing spondylitis. The study, taken as a whole, reports: Under 10 highly homologous variants formed a TCR beta motif that appeared characteristic of ankylosing spondylitis blood.

This clonotype has just a few counts. The target antigen is unknown. TCR beta libraries were made by quantitative 5'-RACE with molecular barcodes. MiXCR, applied by TCRdb to the 5' RACE reads, yields one record per CDR3 protein. The repertoire holds some 290,000 distinct CDR3 sequences, with 20% as singletons. The TCR was taken from a male donor with ankylosing spondylitis or in good health (not recorded which). Material for sequencing was blood, either unsorted or a sorted T cell fraction (not recorded which).

CDR3 in amino acids: CASSLAGQGADSPLHF. The CDR3, as DNA: TGCGCCAGCAGCTTGGCCGGACAGGGGGCGGATTCACCCCTCCACTTT. The chain has TRBV5-1 and TRBJ1-6; 11 bases align to TRBD1. The V gene end was trimmed by 0 bases and the J gene end by 8 bases; junction bases not matched to a gene: 4. The V gene's germline CDR1 is SGHRS and CDR2 YFSETQ. This CDR3 has 16 amino acids.